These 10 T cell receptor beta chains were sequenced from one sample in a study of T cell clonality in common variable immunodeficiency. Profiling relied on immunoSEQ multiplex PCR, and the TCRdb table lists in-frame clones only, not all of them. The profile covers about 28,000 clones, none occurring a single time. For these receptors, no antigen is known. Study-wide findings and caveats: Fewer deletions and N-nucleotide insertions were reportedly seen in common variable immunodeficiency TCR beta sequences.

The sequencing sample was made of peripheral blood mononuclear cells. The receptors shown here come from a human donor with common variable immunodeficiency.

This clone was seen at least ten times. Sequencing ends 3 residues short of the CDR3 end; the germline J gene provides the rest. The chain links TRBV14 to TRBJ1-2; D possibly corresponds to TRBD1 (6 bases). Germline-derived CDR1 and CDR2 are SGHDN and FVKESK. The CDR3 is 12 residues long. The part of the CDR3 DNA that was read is TGTGCCAGCAGCCCCCAGGGGAAAGGC. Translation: CASSPQGKG. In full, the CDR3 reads CASSPQGKGYTF.

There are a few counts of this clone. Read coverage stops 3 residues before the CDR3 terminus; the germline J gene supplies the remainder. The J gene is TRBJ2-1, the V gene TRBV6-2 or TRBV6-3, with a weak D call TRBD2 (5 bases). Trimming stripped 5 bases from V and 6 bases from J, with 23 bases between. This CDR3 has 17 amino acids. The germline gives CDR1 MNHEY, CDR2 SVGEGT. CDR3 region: CASSPGDPYYVGNEQFF. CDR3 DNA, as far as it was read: TGTGCCAGCAGTCCCGGGGATCCCTACTATGTTGGCAATGAG.

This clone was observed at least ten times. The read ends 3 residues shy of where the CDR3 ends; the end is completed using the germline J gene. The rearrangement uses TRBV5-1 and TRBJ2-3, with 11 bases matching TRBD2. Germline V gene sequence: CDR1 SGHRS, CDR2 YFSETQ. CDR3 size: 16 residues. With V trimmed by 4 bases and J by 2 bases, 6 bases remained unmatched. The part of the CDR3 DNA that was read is TGCGCCAGCAGCCTCCGGACTAGCGGGCTCACAGATACG. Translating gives CASSLRTSGLTDT. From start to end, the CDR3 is CASSLRTSGLTDTQYF. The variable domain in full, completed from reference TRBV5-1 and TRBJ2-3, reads KAGVTQTPRYLIKTRGQQVTLSCSPISGHRSVSWYQQTPGQGLQFLFEYFSETQRNKGNFPGRFSGRQFSNSRSEMNVSTLELGDSALYLCASSLRTSGLTDTQYFGPGTRLTVL.

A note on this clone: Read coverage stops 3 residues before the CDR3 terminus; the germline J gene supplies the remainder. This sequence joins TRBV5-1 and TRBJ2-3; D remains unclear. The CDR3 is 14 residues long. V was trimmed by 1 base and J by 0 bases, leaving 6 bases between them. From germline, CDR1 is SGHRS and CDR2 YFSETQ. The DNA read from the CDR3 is TGCGCCAGCAGCTTGACGACAAGCACAGATACG. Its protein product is CASSLTTSTDT. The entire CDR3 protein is CASSLTTSTDTQYF.

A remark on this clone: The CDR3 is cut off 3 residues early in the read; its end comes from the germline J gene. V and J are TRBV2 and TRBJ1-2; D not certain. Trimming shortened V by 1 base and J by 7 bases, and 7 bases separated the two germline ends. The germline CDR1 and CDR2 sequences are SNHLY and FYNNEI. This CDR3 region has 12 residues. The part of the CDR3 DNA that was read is TGTGCCAGCAGTGAAGAGGCGGGTGGC. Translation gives CASSEEAGG. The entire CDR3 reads CASSEEAGGYTF.

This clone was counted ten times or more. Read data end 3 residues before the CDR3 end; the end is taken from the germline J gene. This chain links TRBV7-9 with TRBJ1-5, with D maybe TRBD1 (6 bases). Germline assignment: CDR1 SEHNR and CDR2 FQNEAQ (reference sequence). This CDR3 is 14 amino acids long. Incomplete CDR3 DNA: TGTGCCAGCAGCTGGACAGTTACCTCAAAACCC. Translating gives CASSWTVTSKP. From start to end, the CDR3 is CASSWTVTSKPQHF.

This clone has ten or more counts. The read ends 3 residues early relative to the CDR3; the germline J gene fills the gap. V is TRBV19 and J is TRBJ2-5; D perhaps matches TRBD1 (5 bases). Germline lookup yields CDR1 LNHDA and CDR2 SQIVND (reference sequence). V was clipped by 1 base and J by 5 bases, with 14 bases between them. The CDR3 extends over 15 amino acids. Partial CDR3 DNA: TGTGCCAGTAGTATAGGGGGCTACCACCGGGAGACC. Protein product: CASSIGGYHRET. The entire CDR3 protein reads CASSIGGYHRETQYF.

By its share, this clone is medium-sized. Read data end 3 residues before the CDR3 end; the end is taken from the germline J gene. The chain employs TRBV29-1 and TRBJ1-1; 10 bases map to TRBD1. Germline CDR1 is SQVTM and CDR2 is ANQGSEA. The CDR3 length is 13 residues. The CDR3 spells CSVDPGTGDSAFF. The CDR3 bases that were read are TGCAGCGTGGACCCCGGGACAGGGGACTCG. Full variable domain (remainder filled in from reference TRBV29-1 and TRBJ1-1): SAVISQKPSRDICQRGTSLTIQCQVDSQVTMMFWYRQQPGQSLTLIATANQGSEATYESGFVIDKFPISRPNLTFSTLTVSNMSPEDSSIYLCSVDPGTGDSAFFGQGTRLTVV.

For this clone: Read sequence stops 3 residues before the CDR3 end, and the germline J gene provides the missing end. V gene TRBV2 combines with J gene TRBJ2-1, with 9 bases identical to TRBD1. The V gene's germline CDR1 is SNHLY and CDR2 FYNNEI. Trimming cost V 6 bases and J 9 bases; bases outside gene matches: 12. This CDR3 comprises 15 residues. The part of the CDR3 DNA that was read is TGTGCCAGCAGCCCGGCGGGGACAGGGTACGTTGAG. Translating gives CASSPAGTGYVE. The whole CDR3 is CASSPAGTGYVEQFF.

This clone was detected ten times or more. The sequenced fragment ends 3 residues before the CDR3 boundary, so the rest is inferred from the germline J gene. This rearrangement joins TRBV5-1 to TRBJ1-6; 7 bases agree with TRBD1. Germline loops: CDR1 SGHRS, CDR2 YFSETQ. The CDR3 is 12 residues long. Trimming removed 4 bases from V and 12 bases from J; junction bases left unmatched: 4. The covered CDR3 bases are TGCGCCAGCAGCCCGGACAGGATACCC. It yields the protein CASSPDRIP. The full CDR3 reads CASSPDRIPLHF.